The entry below describes one T cell receptor (beta chain). Data came from immunoSEQ multiplex PCR; TCRdb stores just in-frame clones and leaves some out. The repertoire holds about 85,000 clones, with 85% to 90% as singletons. This record belongs to a study of blood T cell repertoires in COVID-19. At the level of the study: Donors in the United States, Italy and Spain gave samples during acute or convalescent COVID-19. The analysed material was cDNA or gDNA that came from T cells, B-cell-depleted T cells, or PBMCs.

Germline values: CDR1 SGHRS, CDR2 YFSETQ. The V segment lost 0 bases and the J segment 4 bases; nucleotides outside the gene matches: 0. The CDR3 sequence is 14 residues long. The sequenced material came from peripheral blood. This chain joins TRBV5-1 and TRBJ1-1; TRBD1 matches at 10 bases. This TCR was sampled from a woman aged 80 or over with active or convalescent COVID-19. The CDR3 is CASSLGTGGTEAFF. CDR3 nucleotides: TGCGCCAGCAGCTTGGGGACAGGGGGCACTGAAGCTTTCTTT.